This T cell receptor beta chain was retrieved from a study of Ad26.COV2.S vaccination and SARS-CoV-2 variants. Study in general: Ad26.COV2.S shots went into the muscle once or twice, 56 days apart. Regarding the study as a whole: People who got the vaccine had more spike-specific TCR breadth than people who got placebo.

This clone was seen a single time. Its cognate antigen is unknown. Profiling relied on immunoSEQ multiplex PCR, and the TCRdb table lists in-frame clones only, not all of them. The sample has fewer than 600,000 clones, 80% to 90% seen once; the top ten hold around 1.6%. Treatment meaning: over 15 received Ad26.COV2.S at low or high dose, single or two shots; a few received placebo; per-sample allocation not given. Sample collection was performed on day 63 after the first vaccine or placebo injection. CDR1 SGHRS and CDR2 YFSETQ come from the germline V gene. Unmatched junction bases numbered 11, after V lost 3 bases and J lost 8 bases. This CDR3 is built from 15 residues.

The material sequenced was peripheral blood, taken in a trial of Ad26.COV2.S vaccine versus placebo. This clonotype was sampled from a person between 18 and 65 years old who received the Ad26.COV2.S COVID-19 vaccine or a placebo. V usage is TRBV5-1 and J usage is TRBJ2-1; TRBD1 matches at 7 bases. The CDR3 spells CASSSRTYRGHEQFF. The CDR3 nucleotides are TGCGCCAGCAGCTCCCGCACCTACAGGGGTCATGAGCAGTTCTTC.